These 8 T cell receptor beta chains share one sample of origin, sequenced in a study of cytomegalovirus exposure and HLA in healthy donors. Researchers ran the PCR with 60 Vbeta and 13 Jbeta primers. Here immunoSEQ multiplex PCR was the method, and the copy in TCRdb shows in-frame clones only, minus some. The data show roughly 110,000 clones, 65% to 80% seen once. Sequenced sample: PBMCs. The receptors were gathered from a woman aged 45-65 years in good health and CMV-seropositive.

A single count supports this clone. The chain employs TRBV9 and TRBJ2-7; TRBD2 aligns across 7 bases. Germline loops: CDR1 SGDLS, CDR2 YYNGEE. The junction had 12 bases not matched to a gene; V was cut back by 0 bases and J by 6 bases. CDR3 length: 16 amino acids. DNA of the CDR3: TGTGCCAGCAGCGTAGGGATCCGGGGGGACCACGGCGAGCAGTACTTC. It codes for CASSVGIRGDHGEQYF.

V usage is TRBV6-1 and J usage is TRBJ1-2; 9 nucleotides align to TRBD1. The CDR3 has 13 amino acids. Per the germline V gene, CDR1 is MNHNS and CDR2 is SASEGT. The J segment lost 6 bases and the V segment lost 6 bases, leaving 5 bases of the junction unmatched. The CDR3 nucleotides are TGTGCCAGCAGGGACAGGGGCTCGGATGGCTACACCTTC. Protein: CASRDRGSDGYTF.

This clone was seen a few times. The V gene is TRBV6-6, the J gene TRBJ1-3, with no clear D. Trimming left V 1 base short and J 0 bases short, with 10 bases between. The germline V gene encodes CDR1 MNHNY and CDR2 SVGAGI (reference sequence). The length of the CDR3 is 16 residues. This CDR3 is CASSYLGRSSGNTIYF. The DNA of the CDR3 is TGTGCCAGCAGTTACTTGGGGAGGAGCTCTGGAAACACCATATATTTT.

This rearrangement joins TRBV18 to TRBJ1-4; a weak D match, TRBD1 (6 bases). V was clipped by 5 bases and J by 5 bases, with 9 bases between them. Germline CDR1 is KGHSH and CDR2 is LQKENI. CDR3 size: 13 residues. The CDR3 DNA follows: TGTGCCAGCTCAGGACAGAGAAATGAAAAACTGTTTTTT. Translating it yields CASSGQRNEKLFF.

The chain employs TRBV5-1 and TRBJ1-1; D possibly corresponds to TRBD1 (5 bases). Germline loops: CDR1 SGHRS, CDR2 YFSETQ. The CDR3 consists of 14 residues. V was trimmed by 0 bases and J by 1 base, leaving 7 bases between them. The CDR3 sequence is CASSLATGNTEAFF. The DNA of the CDR3 is TGCGCCAGCAGCTTGGCAACAGGGAACACTGAAGCTTTCTTT.

The sample holds a few counts of this clone. The chain employs TRBV2 and TRBJ1-4; D is ambiguous. Trimming left V 8 bases short and J 0 bases short, with 7 bases between. The CDR3 has 13 residues. Germline V gives CDR1 SNHLY, CDR2 FYNNEI. The CDR3: CASVGATNEKLFF. CDR3 nucleotide sequence: TGTGCCAGCGTCGGAGCAACTAATGAAAAACTGTTTTTT.

The chain combines TRBV7-2 with TRBJ2-5, with 7 bases aligning to TRBD1. This CDR3 region has 14 residues. In germline, CDR1 is SGHTA, CDR2 FQGNSA. The V segment lost 3 bases and the J segment 7 bases; nucleotides outside the gene matches: 8. DNA for the CDR3: TGTGCCAGCAGCTTCGAACAGGGGCCAGGGACCCAGTACTTC. This gives the protein CASSFEQGPGTQYF.

In its sample, this clone was seen once. The V and J genes are TRBV2 and TRBJ2-5; 12 bases fit TRBD2. Looked up from germline, CDR1 is SNHLY and CDR2 is FYNNEI. V was clipped by 4 bases and J by 5 bases; unmatched bases: 11. This CDR3 contains 17 residues. This chain's CDR3 is CASSGASGLAGRETQYF. The CDR3 DNA reads TGTGCCAGCAGTGGCGCCTCAGGACTAGCGGGGCGTGAGACCCAGTACTTC.